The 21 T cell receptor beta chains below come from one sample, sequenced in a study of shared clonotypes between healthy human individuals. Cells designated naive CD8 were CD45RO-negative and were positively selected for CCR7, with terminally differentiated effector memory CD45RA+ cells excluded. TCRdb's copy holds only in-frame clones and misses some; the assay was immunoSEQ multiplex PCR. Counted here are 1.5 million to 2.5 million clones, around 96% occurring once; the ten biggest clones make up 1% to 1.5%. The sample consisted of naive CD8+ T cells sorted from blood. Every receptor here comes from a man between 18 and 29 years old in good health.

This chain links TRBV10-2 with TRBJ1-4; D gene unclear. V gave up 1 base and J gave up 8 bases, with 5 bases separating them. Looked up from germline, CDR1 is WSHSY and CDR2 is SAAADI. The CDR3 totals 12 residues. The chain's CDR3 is CASSEFSEKLFF. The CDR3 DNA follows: TGCGCCAGCAGTGAGTTCAGCGAAAAACTGTTTTTT.

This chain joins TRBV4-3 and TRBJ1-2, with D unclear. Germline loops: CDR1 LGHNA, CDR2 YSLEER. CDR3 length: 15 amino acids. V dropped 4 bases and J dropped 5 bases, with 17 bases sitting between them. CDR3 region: CASSPIRLEFYGYTF. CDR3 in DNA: TGCGCCAGCAGCCCAATAAGACTGGAGTTTTATGGCTACACCTTC.

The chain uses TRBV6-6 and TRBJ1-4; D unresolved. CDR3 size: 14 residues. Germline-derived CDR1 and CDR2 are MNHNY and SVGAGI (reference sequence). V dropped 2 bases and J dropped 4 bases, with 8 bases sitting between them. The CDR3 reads CASSYASLNEKLFF. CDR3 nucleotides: TGTGCCAGCAGTTACGCCTCCCTTAATGAAAAACTGTTTTTT.

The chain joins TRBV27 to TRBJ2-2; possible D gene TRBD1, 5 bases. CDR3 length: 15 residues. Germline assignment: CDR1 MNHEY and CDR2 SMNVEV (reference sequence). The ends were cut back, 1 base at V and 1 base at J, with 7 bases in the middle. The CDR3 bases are TGTGCCAGCAGTTTATTACAGGAGAACACCGGGGAGCTGTTTTTT. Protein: CASSLLQENTGELFF.

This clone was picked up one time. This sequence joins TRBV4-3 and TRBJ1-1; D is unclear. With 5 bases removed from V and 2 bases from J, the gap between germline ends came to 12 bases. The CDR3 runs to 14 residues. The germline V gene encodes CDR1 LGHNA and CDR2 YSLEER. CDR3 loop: CASSSSPVNTEAFF. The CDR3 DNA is TGCGCCAGCAGCTCATCGCCAGTCAACACTGAAGCTTTCTTT.

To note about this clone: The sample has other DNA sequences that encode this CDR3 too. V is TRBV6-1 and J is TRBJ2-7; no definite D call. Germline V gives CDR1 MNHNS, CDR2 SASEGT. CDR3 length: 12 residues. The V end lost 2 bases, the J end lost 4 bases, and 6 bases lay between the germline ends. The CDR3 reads CASSELSYEQYF. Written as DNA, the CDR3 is TGTGCCAGCAGTGAATTGTCTTACGAGCAGTACTTC.

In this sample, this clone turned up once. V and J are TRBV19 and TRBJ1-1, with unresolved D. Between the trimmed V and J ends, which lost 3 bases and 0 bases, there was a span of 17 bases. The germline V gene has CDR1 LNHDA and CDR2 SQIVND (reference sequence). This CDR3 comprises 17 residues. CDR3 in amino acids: CASSIPWAGQLNTEAFF. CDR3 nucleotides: TGTGCCAGTAGTATCCCCTGGGCGGGCCAATTGAACACTGAAGCTTTCTTT.

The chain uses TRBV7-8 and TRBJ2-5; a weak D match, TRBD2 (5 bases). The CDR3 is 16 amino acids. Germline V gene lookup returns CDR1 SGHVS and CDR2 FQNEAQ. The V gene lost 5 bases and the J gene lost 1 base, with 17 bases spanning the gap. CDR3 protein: CASSPRGDYLQETQYF. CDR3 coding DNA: TGTGCCAGCAGCCCGAGAGGAGACTATCTCCAAGAGACCCAGTACTTC.

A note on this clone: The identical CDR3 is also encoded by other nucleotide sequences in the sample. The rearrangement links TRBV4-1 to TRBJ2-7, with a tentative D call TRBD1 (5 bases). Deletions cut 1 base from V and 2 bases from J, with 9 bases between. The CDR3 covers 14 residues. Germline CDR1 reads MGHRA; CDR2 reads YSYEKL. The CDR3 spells CASSQGTSTYEQYF. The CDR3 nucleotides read TGCGCCAGCAGCCAAGGGACAAGCACCTACGAGCAGTACTTC.

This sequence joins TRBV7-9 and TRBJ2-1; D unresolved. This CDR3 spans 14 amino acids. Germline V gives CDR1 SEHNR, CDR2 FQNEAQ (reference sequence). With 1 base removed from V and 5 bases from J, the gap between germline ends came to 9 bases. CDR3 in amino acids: CASSLDAPNNEQFF. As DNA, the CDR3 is TGTGCCAGCAGCTTAGATGCGCCCAACAATGAGCAGTTCTTC.

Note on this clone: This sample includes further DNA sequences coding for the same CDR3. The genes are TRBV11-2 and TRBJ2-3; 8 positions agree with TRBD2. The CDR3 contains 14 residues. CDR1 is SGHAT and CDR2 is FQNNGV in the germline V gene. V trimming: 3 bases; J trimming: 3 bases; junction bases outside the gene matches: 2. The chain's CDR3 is CASSLAGGTDTQYF. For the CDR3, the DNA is TGTGCCAGCAGCTTGGCGGGAGGAACAGATACGCAGTATTTT.

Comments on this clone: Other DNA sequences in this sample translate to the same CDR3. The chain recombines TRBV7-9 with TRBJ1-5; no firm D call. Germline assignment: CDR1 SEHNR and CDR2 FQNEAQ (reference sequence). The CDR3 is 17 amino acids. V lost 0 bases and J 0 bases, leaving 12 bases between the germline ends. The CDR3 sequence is CASSLAGGPYSNQPQHF. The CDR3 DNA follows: TGTGCCAGCAGCTTAGCCGGCGGCCCGTATAGCAATCAGCCCCAGCATTTT.

The CDR3 sequence: CASSDLGDAYEQYF. The DNA of the CDR3 is TGTGCCAGCAGTGACTTGGGGGACGCCTACGAGCAGTACTTC. This chain connects TRBV25-1 to TRBJ2-7; D is perhaps TRBD1 or TRBD2 (5 bases each). Germline V CDR1 and CDR2: MGHDK, SYGVNS. This CDR3 region has 14 residues. Trimming pared 3 bases from V and 2 bases from J, leaving 11 bases between.

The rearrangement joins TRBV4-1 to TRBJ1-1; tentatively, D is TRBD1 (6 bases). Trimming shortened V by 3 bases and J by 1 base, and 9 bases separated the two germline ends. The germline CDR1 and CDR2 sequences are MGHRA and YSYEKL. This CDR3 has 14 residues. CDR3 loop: CASSQRQENTEAFF. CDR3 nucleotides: TGCGCCAGCAGCCAGCGACAGGAGAACACTGAAGCTTTCTTT.

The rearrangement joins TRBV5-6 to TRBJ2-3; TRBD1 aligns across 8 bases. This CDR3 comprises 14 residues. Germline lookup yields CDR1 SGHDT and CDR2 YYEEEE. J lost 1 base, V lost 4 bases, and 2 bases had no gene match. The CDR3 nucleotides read TGTGCCAGCAGCGTGACAGGGGGCACAGATACGCAGTATTTT. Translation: CASSVTGGTDTQYF.

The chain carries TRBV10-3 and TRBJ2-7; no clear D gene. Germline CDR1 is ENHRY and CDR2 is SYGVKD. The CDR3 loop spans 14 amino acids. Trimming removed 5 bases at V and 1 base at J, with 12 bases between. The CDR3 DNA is TGTGCCATCAGTAGCCCACAGAGATCCTACGAGCAGTACTTC. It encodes CAISSPQRSYEQYF.

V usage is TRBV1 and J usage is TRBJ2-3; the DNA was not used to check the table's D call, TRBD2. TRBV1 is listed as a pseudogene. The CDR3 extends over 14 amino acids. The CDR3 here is CTSRVAGVGDTQYF. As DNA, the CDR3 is TGCACCAGCAGAGTGGCGGGGGTAGGCGATACGCAGTATTTT.

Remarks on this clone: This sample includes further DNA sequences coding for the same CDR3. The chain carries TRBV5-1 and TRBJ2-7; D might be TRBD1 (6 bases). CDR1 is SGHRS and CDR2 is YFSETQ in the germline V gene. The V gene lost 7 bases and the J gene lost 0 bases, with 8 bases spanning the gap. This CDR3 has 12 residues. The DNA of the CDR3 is TGCGCCAGCTCAGGGGACTCCTACGAGCAGTACTTC. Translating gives CASSGDSYEQYF.

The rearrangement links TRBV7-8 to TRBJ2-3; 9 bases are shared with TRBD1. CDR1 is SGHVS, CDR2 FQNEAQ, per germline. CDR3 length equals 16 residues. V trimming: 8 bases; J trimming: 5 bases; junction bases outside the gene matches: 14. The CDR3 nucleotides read TGTGCCAGCTTGGGGGCCGGGACAGGGTTTGAAGATACGCAGTATTTT. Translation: CASLGAGTGFEDTQYF.

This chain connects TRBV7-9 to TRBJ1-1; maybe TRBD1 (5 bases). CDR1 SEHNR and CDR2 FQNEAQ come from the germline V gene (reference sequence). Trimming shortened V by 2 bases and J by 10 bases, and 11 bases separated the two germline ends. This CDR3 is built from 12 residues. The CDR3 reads CASSLYGAGAFF. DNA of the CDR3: TGTGCCAGCAGCTTATACGGGGCCGGAGCTTTCTTT.

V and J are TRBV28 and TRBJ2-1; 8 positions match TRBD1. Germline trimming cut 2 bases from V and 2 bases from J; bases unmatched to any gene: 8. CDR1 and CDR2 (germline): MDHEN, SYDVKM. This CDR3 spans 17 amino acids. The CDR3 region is CASSLRGAGGAYNEQFF. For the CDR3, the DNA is TGTGCCAGCAGTTTAAGGGGGGCAGGGGGCGCCTACAATGAGCAGTTCTTC.